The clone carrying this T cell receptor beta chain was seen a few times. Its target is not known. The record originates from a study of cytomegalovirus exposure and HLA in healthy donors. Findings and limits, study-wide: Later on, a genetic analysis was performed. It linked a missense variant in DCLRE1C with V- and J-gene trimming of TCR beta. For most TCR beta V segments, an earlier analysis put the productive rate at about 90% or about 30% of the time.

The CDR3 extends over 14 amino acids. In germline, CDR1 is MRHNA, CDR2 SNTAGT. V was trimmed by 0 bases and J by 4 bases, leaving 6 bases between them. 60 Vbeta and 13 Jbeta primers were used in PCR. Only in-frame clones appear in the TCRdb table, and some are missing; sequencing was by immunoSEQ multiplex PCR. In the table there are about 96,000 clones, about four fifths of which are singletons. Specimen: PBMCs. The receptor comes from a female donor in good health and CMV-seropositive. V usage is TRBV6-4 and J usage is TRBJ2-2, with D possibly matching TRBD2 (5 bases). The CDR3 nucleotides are TGTGCCAGCAGTGACTCGGAGGCCACCGGGGAGCTGTTTTTT. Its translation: CASSDSEATGELFF.